A single sample is the source of the 19 T cell receptor beta chains below, sequenced in a study of Graves' ophthalmopathy and Graves' hyperthyroidism. RNA transcripts provided the template for amplifying TCR beta CDR3 regions. First-round RT-PCR used HTBI primers; second-round multiplex PCR followed. TCRdb reprocessed the multiplex PCR reads with MiXCR, giving one entry per CDR3 protein. The profile covers about 370,000 distinct CDR3 sequences, with 15% to 20% appearing a single time and approximately 2.4% taken by the ten largest. The specimen was peripheral blood. The receptor source for this set is an adult woman with stable Graves' hyperthyroidism.

The sample holds a few counts of this clonotype. The rearrangement links TRBV27 to TRBJ2-5, with 10 positions matching TRBD1. V lost 5 bases and J lost 2; bases outside the gene matches: 2. Germline V gene sequence: CDR1 MNHEY, CDR2 SMNVEV (reference sequence). This CDR3 comprises 14 residues. CDR3 nucleotide sequence: TGTGCCAGCAGTCAGGACAGGGGGCAAGAGACCCAGTACTTC. Translation: CASSQDRGQETQYF.

The rearrangement joins TRBV4-3 to TRBJ2-7; maybe TRBD2 (5 bases). The germline V gene has CDR1 LGHNA and CDR2 YSLEER. The CDR3 consists of 14 residues. Trimming removed 4 bases at V and 3 bases at J, with 13 bases between. CDR3 sequence (DNA): TGCGCCAGCAGCCCCGGACGGAGGAGCTACGAGCAGTACTTC. Protein product: CASSPGRRSYEQYF.

This clonotype was counted at least ten times. The rearrangement uses TRBV15 and TRBJ2-7; D not certain. V gave up 1 base and J gave up 6 bases, with 13 bases separating them. The CDR3 contains 14 residues. Looked up from germline, CDR1 is LNHNV and CDR2 is YYDKDF (reference sequence). This chain's CDR3 is CATSRGHTSSEQYF. In DNA, the CDR3 is TGTGCCACCAGCAGAGGCCACACCTCCAGCGAGCAGTACTTC. Together with reference TRBV15 and TRBJ2-7, the CDR3 gives the full variable domain: DAMVIQNPRYQVTQFGKPVTLSCSQTLNHNVMYWYQQKSSQAPKLLFHYYDKDFNNEADTPDNFQSRRPNTSFCFLDIRSPGLGDTAMYLCATSRGHTSSEQYFGPGTRLTVT.

In regard to this clonotype: Germline is not matched at one junction end, which may reflect a read error. This sequence joins TRBV2 and TRBJ2-5; D may be TRBD1 or TRBD2 (5 bases each). CDR3 length: 15 residues. The germline V gene encodes CDR1 SNHLY and CDR2 FYNNEI. This CDR3 reads CATSDWGKAQETQYF. The CDR3 nucleotides read TGTGCCACCAGTGATTGGGGGAAAGCTCAAGAGACCCAGTACTTC.

Ten or more counts support this clonotype. V is TRBV7-9 and J is TRBJ2-5, with TRBD2 matching 9 bases. This CDR3 comprises 15 residues. Trimming took 2 bases from V and 4 from J; bases not matched to a gene: 5. Germline V lookup: CDR1 SEHNR, CDR2 FQNEAQ (reference sequence). CDR3 loop: CASSLSASGAETQYF. CDR3 bases: TGTGCCAGCAGCTTAAGTGCTAGCGGGGCAGAGACCCAGTACTTC.

This sequence joins TRBV9 and TRBJ1-2; 7 positions agree with TRBD1. Germline assignment: CDR1 SGDLS and CDR2 YYNGEE. J lost 6 bases, V lost 3 bases, and 11 bases had no gene match. The CDR3 has 15 residues. This CDR3 is CASSAKGARGHGYTF. In DNA form, the CDR3 reads TGTGCCAGCAGCGCTAAGGGGGCCCGGGGGCATGGCTACACCTTC.

This clonotype was seen repeatedly, ten times or more. This chain links TRBV28 with TRBJ1-5, with no clear D. The CDR3 totals 17 residues. Germline V CDR1 and CDR2: MDHEN, SYDVKM. The V end was cut by 5 bases, the J end by 1 base, with 18 bases between. The CDR3 coding sequence is TGTGCCAGCAGTGCACACCTCGGGGTCAGGAGCAATCAGCCCCAGCATTTT. Translating it yields CASSAHLGVRSNQPQHF.

This clonotype appeared many times. V gene TRBV6-5 combines with J gene TRBJ1-1; 7 bases match TRBD1. The CDR3 loop spans 14 amino acids. Unmatched junction bases numbered 4, after V lost 5 bases and J lost 1 base. Germline V CDR1 and CDR2: MNHEY, SVGAGI. This CDR3 reads CASSTTGRNTEAFF. Written as DNA, the CDR3 is TGTGCCAGCAGTACGACAGGGAGGAACACTGAAGCTTTCTTT.

Worth noting for this clonotype: A much larger clonotype is one base distant, so this may be a read error. A read error is likely, as this CDR3 ends without the conserved phenylalanine or tryptophan. V is TRBV9 and J is TRBJ1-1; tentatively, D is TRBD1 (6 bases). Germline loops: CDR1 SGDLS, CDR2 YYNGEE. Trimming removed 3 bases from V and 0 bases from J, with 15 bases in between. The length of the CDR3 is 16 residues. The DNA of the CDR3 is TGTGCCAGCAGCGAACAGGGAATCTCGGTGAACACTGAAGCTTTCTTG. This encodes CASSEQGISVNTEAFL.

With respect to this clonotype: The CDR3 end shows no conserved phenylalanine or tryptophan, and so a read error is likely. The DNA is left out, because the CDR3 cannot be placed on it with certainty; the CDR3 is given as TCRdb lists it. This chain uses TRBV2 with TRBJ1-2; the D call TRBD1 from the table was never checked on the DNA. Germline CDR1 SNHLY, CDR2 FYNNEI. Inclusive of both ends, the CDR3 amounts to 11 amino acids. This chain's CDR3 is CASSGQGARWL.

The table lists this clonotype with many counts. The genes are TRBV12-3 or TRBV12-4 and TRBJ2-2; no clear D. V gave up 0 bases and J gave up 8 bases, with 7 bases separating them. The CDR3 covers 13 residues. CDR3 region: CASSLAQAGELFF. DNA of the CDR3: TGTGCCAGCAGTTTAGCGCAGGCAGGGGAGCTGTTTTTT.

In this sample, this clonotype turned up many times. The gene calls are TRBV9 and TRBJ2-2; weak D call: TRBD1 (6 bases). CDR1 is SGDLS, CDR2 YYNGEE, per germline. CDR3 length equals 16 residues. Trimming shortened V by 4 bases and J by 0 bases, and 13 bases separated the two germline ends. CDR3 DNA sequence: TGTGCCAGCAGCTCCCCTGGGGGCGCGAACACCGGGGAGCTGTTTTTT. This translates into CASSSPGGANTGELFF.

This clonotype has at least ten counts. The chain recombines TRBV28 with TRBJ1-1; weak D call: TRBD1 (5 bases). This CDR3 spans 15 amino acids. Trimming left V 5 bases short and J 1 base short, with 14 bases between. Germline-derived CDR1 and CDR2 are MDHEN and SYDVKM. The CDR3 reads CASSRPGTGNTEAFF. The DNA for the CDR3 is TGTGCCAGCAGTCGACCGGGGACGGGGAACACTGAAGCTTTCTTT.

This clonotype was seen repeatedly, ten times or more. V usage is TRBV12-3 or TRBV12-4 and J usage is TRBJ2-7; 10 bases fit TRBD1. The CDR3 length is 11 residues. After removal of 6 bases from V and 11 bases from J, the junction contained 4 bases not matched to a gene. CDR3 residues: CASSRGTGEYF. CDR3 DNA sequence: TGTGCCAGCAGCAGAGGGACAGGGGAGTACTTC.

The V and J genes are TRBV7-2 and TRBJ2-5; tentative D call: TRBD1 (6 bases). This CDR3 region has 14 residues. Trimming cost V 2 bases and J 3 bases, with 10 bases left between them. Germline CDR1 reads SGHTA; CDR2 reads FQGNSA. The CDR3 sequence: CASSLQSGEETQYF. Written as DNA, the CDR3 is TGTGCCAGCAGCTTACAGTCAGGGGAAGAGACCCAGTACTTC.

This clonotype was recorded at least ten times. The chain combines TRBV7-3 with TRBJ1-1; D is unclear. Per the germline V gene, CDR1 is SGHTA and CDR2 is FQGTGA. The ends were cut back, 5 bases at V and 4 bases at J, with 20 bases in the middle. The CDR3 covers 16 residues. The CDR3 DNA sequence: TGTGCCAGCAGCCTTAGGCCTGCCCGGGGTTCCACTGAAGCTTTCTTT. Translated: CASSLRPARGSTEAFF.

There are many counts of this clonotype. The V call is TRBV19, the J call TRBJ2-5, with 7 positions matching TRBD2. Unmatched junction bases numbered 15, after V lost 9 bases and J lost 2 bases. CDR1 and CDR2 (germline): LNHDA, SQIVND (reference sequence). The CDR3 is made up of 16 amino acids. The CDR3 here is CASRTISAGKQETQYF. CDR3 in DNA: TGTGCCAGCCGTACGATTTCAGCGGGGAAGCAAGAGACCCAGTACTTC.

This clonotype has a count of ten or more. CDR3 nucleotide sequence: TGCAGTGCACAGAGGCCAGAGAACACTGAAGCTTTCTTT. The encoded protein is CSAQRPENTEAFF. V and J are TRBV20-1 and TRBJ1-1; D unclear. V lost 6 bases to trimming and J lost 1 base, with 12 bases between them. The CDR3 length is 13 residues. Germline V gene sequence: CDR1 DFQATT, CDR2 SNEGSKA (reference sequence).

Many counts were recorded for this clonotype. The V and J genes are TRBV6-5 and TRBJ2-5; weak D call: TRBD1 (7 bases). V gave up 1 base and J gave up 4 bases, with 13 bases separating them. There are 15 residues in the CDR3. Germline V gives CDR1 MNHEY, CDR2 SVGAGI. Here the CDR3 reads CASSYFGGGRETQYF. CDR3 bases: TGTGCCAGCAGTTACTTCGGAGGGGGCAGAGAGACCCAGTACTTC.